Following are 10 T cell receptor beta chains from one sample sequenced in a study of blood T cell repertoires in COVID-19. Libraries were prepared by immunoSEQ multiplex PCR; TCRdb keeps only in-frame clonotypes and omits some of them. The sample includes about 140,000 clones, about 90% of them seen just once. What was sequenced was peripheral blood. The receptors shown here come from a man in his fifties or sixties with active or convalescent COVID-19.

This chain uses TRBV7-9 with TRBJ2-1; 9 nucleotides align to TRBD2. The V gene's germline CDR1 is SEHNR and CDR2 FQNEAQ (reference sequence). CDR3 length: 17 residues. The V segment lost 8 bases and the J segment 2 bases; nucleotides outside the gene matches: 13. The CDR3 is CASAPPWREGPYNEQFF. In DNA, the CDR3 is TGTGCCAGCGCCCCGCCGTGGCGGGAGGGCCCCTACAATGAGCAGTTCTTC.

The chain uses TRBV7-8 and TRBJ1-4, with 7 bases that match TRBD1. V dropped 3 bases and J dropped 7; count of bases not matched to a gene: 8. Germline V gives CDR1 SGHVS, CDR2 FQNEAQ. There are 15 residues in the CDR3. As DNA, the CDR3 is TGTGCCAGCAGCTTTAGACGACAGGGAGGTGAAAAACTGTTTTTT. Amino acid sequence: CASSFRRQGGEKLFF.

This clone was counted a few times. The V call is TRBV12-5, the J call TRBJ1-1; 8 nucleotides agree with TRBD1. There are 16 residues in the CDR3. Looked up from germline, CDR1 is LGHNT and CDR2 is FRNRAP. V lost 1 base to trimming and J lost 5 bases; unmatched junction nucleotides: 9. The CDR3, as DNA: TGTGCTAGTGGTTTGGCTGGACAGGGTTCGAGGACTGAAGCTTTCTTT. Its translation is CASGLAGQGSRTEAFF.

The CDR3 DNA sequence: TGTGCCAGCAGTTCCTGGACTAGCGGGAGACCCGGGGAGCTGTTTTTT. Encoded protein: CASSSWTSGRPGELFF. V and J are TRBV6-5 and TRBJ2-2; TRBD2 matches 13 bases. This CDR3 region has 16 residues. V lost 4 bases and J lost 6; bases outside the gene matches: 5. Germline V gene sequence: CDR1 MNHEY, CDR2 SVGAGI.

This chain uses TRBV7-2 with TRBJ2-5, with 7 nucleotides matching TRBD1. Germline lookup yields CDR1 SGHTA and CDR2 FQGNSA. V was pared by 2 bases and J by 5 bases, with 2 bases of the junction left unmatched. This CDR3 region has 13 residues. The CDR3, as DNA: TGTGCCAGCAGCTTAAACAGGGGCGAGACCCAGTACTTC. It translates to CASSLNRGETQYF.

The chain uses TRBV4-3 and TRBJ2-1; perhaps TRBD1 as D (5 bases). In germline, CDR1 is LGHNA, CDR2 YSLEER. V was clipped by 4 bases and J by 15 bases, with 19 bases between them. This CDR3 has 13 residues. CDR3 amino acids: CASSPRTDRDPFF. The CDR3 DNA sequence: TGCGCCAGCAGCCCACGGACCGACAGAGACCCGTTCTTC.

This chain uses TRBV19 with TRBJ1-2; D is perhaps TRBD1 (5 bases). Germline lookup yields CDR1 LNHDA and CDR2 SQIVND (reference sequence). V shed 6 bases and J shed 8 bases, with 16 bases lying between them. This CDR3 contains 13 residues. CDR3 coding DNA: TGTGCCAGTAGCGTCGGGGGAGGTAGCGGCTACACCTTC. It specifies CASSVGGGSGYTF.

The chain recombines TRBV9 with TRBJ1-5, with TRBD1 matching over 8 bases. V dropped 3 bases and J dropped 0; count of bases not matched to a gene: 5. There are 16 residues in the CDR3. CDR1 SGDLS and CDR2 YYNGEE come from the germline V gene. The CDR3 DNA reads as TGTGCCAGCAGCGCAGGGGGCCCTTATAGCAATCAGCCCCAGCATTTT. It encodes CASSAGGPYSNQPQHF.

This chain uses TRBV9 with TRBJ1-2, with D uncertain. The CDR3 is 12 residues long. Germline values: CDR1 SGDLS, CDR2 YYNGEE. V was trimmed by 3 bases and J by 4 bases, leaving 7 bases between them. The CDR3 loop is CASSGVSYGYTF. DNA of the CDR3: TGTGCCAGCAGCGGAGTAAGCTATGGCTACACCTTC.

The chain is built from TRBV6-1 and TRBJ1-4, with D unresolved. CDR1 and CDR2 (germline): MNHNS, SASEGT. The CDR3 is 16 residues long. The V end was cut by 0 bases, the J end by 8 bases, with 16 bases between. The CDR3 nucleotides are TGTGCCAGCAGTGAAGCACACATGGCCCAATGGGAAAAACTGTTTTTT. Its translation is CASSEAHMAQWEKLFF.